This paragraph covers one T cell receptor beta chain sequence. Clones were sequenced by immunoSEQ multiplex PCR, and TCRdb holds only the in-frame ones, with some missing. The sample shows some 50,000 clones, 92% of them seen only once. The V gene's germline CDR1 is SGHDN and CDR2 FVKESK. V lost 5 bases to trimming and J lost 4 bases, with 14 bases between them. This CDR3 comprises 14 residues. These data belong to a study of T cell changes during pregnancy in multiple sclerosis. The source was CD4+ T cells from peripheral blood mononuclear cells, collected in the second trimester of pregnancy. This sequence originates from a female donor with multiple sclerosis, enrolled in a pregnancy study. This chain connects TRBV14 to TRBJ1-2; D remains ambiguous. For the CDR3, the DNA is TGTGCCAGCAGCGGAAGTGGCACAGTCTATGGCTACACCTTC. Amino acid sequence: CASSGSGTVYGYTF.